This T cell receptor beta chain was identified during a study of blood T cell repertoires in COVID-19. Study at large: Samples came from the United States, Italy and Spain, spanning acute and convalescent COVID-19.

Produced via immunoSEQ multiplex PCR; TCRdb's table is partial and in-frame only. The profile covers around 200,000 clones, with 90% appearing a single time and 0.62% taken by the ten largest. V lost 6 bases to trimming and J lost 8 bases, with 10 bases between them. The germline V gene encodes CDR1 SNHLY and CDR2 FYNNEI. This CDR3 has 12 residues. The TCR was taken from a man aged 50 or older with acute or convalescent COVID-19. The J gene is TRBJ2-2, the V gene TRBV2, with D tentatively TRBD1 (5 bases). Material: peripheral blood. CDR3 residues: CASRTRVGELFF. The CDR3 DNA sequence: TGTGCCAGCAGGACCAGGGTAGGGGAGCTGTTTTTT.